The rows below give T cell receptor beta chains drawn from one sample of a study of shared clonotypes between healthy human individuals. Assay: immunoSEQ multiplex PCR; the TCRdb copy retains only in-frame clones and omits some. The sample contains around 2.3 million clones, 90% to 97% of which appear only once. The sequencing input was naive CD4+ T cells sorted from blood. These receptors originate from a young man in good health. Both conserved end residues are part of each CDR3. The D gene is left open where the match is weak. Only part of the rows carry a size: once, few, many, or a class if the clone is expanded.

D,V,J,size,DNA,CDR3
-,TRBV7-2,TRBJ1-6,-,TGTGCCAGCAGCTTAGTTTTGGGGTTTAGTTCACCCCTCCACTTT,CASSLVLGFSSPLHF
-,TRBV11-2,TRBJ1-4,-,TGTGCCAGCAGCTTAAACAGGGATGCGGGAAAACTGTTTTTT,CASSLNRDAGKLFF
-,TRBV30,TRBJ2-7,-,TGTGCCTGGAGTGTACGAAGGGACGAGCAGTACTTC,CAWSVRRDEQYF
-,TRBV28,TRBJ1-1,-,TGTGCCAGCAGTCTCAACAGGGTCGCTGAAGCTTTCTTT,CASSLNRVAEAFF
-,TRBV7-9,TRBJ1-4,-,TGTGCCAGCAGCTTAGGGGACACTTCAACTAATGAAAAACTGTTTTTT,CASSLGDTSTNEKLFF
-,TRBV6-5,TRBJ1-5,-,TGTGCCAGCAGTTACGGGGGGGGTCAGCCCCAGCATTTT,CASSYGGGQPQHF
-,TRBV27,TRBJ1-4,-,TGTGCCAGCAAAATACGGTTAACTAATGAAAAACTGTTTTTT,CASKIRLTNEKLFF
-,TRBV15,TRBJ1-1,-,TGTGCCACCAGCAGAGATGGGGGCAGAAACGAAGCTTTCTTT,CATSRDGGRNEAFF
TRBD1,TRBV5-4,TRBJ2-2,-,TGTGCCAGCAGCTTAGGGAACAGGGGGAGCACCGGGGAGCTGTTTTTT,CASSLGNRGSTGELFF
TRBD2,TRBV19,TRBJ2-3,-,TGTGCCAGTAGTATGAGGGAGGGGTCAAATACGCAGTATTTT,CASSMREGSNTQYF
-,TRBV7-2,TRBJ1-2,-,TGTGCCAGCAGCTTATCAGGGTTGATCTATGGCTACACCTTC,CASSLSGLIYGYTF
TRBD1,TRBV5-1,TRBJ1-1,once,TGCGCCAGCAGCTTGGAGGACAGGTCCACTGAAGCTTTCTTT,CASSLEDRSTEAFF
TRBD2,TRBV6-1,TRBJ2-7,-,TGTGCCAGCAGTGAATCGGCCGGGGGTAGCGGGCACTCCTACGAGCAGTACTTC,CASSESAGGSGHSYEQYF
-,TRBV19,TRBJ1-6,-,TGTGCCAGTAGTGTGGGACTGTCTTCTAATTCACCCCTCCACTTT,CASSVGLSSNSPLHF
-,TRBV2,TRBJ1-6,-,TGTGCCAGCAGTGAAACCTCCTATAATTCACCCCTCCACTTT,CASSETSYNSPLHF
-,TRBV18,TRBJ1-4,-,TGTGCCAGCTCACCCTCGGTCGGCGCAACTAATGAAAAACTGTTTTTT,CASSPSVGATNEKLFF
-,TRBV5-5,TRBJ1-5,-,TGTGCCAGCAGCTTGCTGTGGGAGCCGAGTATAGACCAGCCCCAGCATTTT,CASSLLWEPSIDQPQHF
-,TRBV28,TRBJ1-2,-,TGTGCCAGCAGTTCCAACGGCGAGGGTAACTATGGCTACACCTTC,CASSSNGEGNYGYTF
TRBD1,TRBV18,TRBJ1-1,-,TGTGCCAGCTCACCGCAGGGGGGATTGAACACTGAAGCTTTCTTT,CASSPQGGLNTEAFF
-,TRBV7-8,TRBJ2-7,-,TGTGCCAGCAGCTTAGGGGCGGGCAGGGTGGCCTACGAGCAGTACTTC,CASSLGAGRVAYEQYF
TRBD1,TRBV28,TRBJ1-4,-,TGTGCCAGCAGTTCACCCCAGGGGGGGGTCGAAAAACTGTTTTTT,CASSSPQGGVEKLFF
-,TRBV11-2,TRBJ2-7,-,TGTGCCAGCAGCTTAGGCCTATACGAGCAGTACTTC,CASSLGLYEQYF
-,TRBV4-1,TRBJ2-7,-,TGCGCCAGCAGCCAAGATTTAGCACTTTTGTACTTC,CASSQDLALLYF
-,TRBV30,TRBJ1-5,-,TGTGCCTGGAGTGGACAGGGCAATCAGCCCCAGCATTTT,CAWSGQGNQPQHF
TRBD1,TRBV28,TRBJ1-5,-,TGTGCCAGCAGACCCACCTCACAGGGGACTAAGGGCAATCAGCCCCAGCATTTT,CASRPTSQGTKGNQPQHF
-,TRBV11-2,TRBJ2-5,-,TGTGCCAGCAGCTTTTCGGAGGCCCAAGAGACCCAGTACTTC,CASSFSEAQETQYF
-,TRBV6-6,TRBJ2-6,-,TGTGCCAGCAGTTACGACGCATCTGGGGCCAACGTCCTGACTTTC,CASSYDASGANVLTF
-,TRBV6-1,TRBJ1-1,-,TGTGCCAGCAGTGAGGGGGGGCTTGGTCGCGTTGAAGCTTTCTTT,CASSEGGLGRVEAFF
TRBD1,TRBV7-3,TRBJ1-3,-,TGTGCCAGCAGCCTCCGGGACAGGGTCGACACCATATATTTT,CASSLRDRVDTIYF
-,TRBV18,TRBJ2-1,-,TGTGCCAGCTCACCATCGACGGGAGTTTTGGACAATGAGCAGTTCTTC,CASSPSTGVLDNEQFF
TRBD1,TRBV5-4,TRBJ2-3,-,TGTGCCAGCAGCTTGGACGGGACAGGGGAGTATTTT,CASSLDGTGEYF
-,TRBV7-9,TRBJ2-3,few,TGTGCCAGCAGCTTAGAGTATTTT,CASSLEYF
-,TRBV30,TRBJ2-3,-,TGTGCCTGGAGCCCCCAGGGGGATACGCAGTATTTT,CAWSPQGDTQYF
-,TRBV20-1,TRBJ1-2,-,TGCAGTGCCCAGGAGAGCTATGGCTACACCTTC,CSAQESYGYTF
-,TRBV28,TRBJ2-7,-,TGTGCCAGCCTCAGTTTAGAAGGTTGGGGGTCGCGGAGCTCCTACGAGCAGTACTTC,CASLSLEGWGSRSSYEQYF
-,TRBV10-1,TRBJ1-4,-,TGCGCCAGCAGTGAGTGGGGACCGCTATCTAATGAAAAACTGTTTTTT,CASSEWGPLSNEKLFF
-,TRBV5-1,TRBJ2-1,-,TGCGCCAGCAGCTTGGGTGCATCTCACAATGAGCAGTTCTTC,CASSLGASHNEQFF
-,TRBV2,TRBJ1-2,-,TGTGCCAGCAGTGAATTTAGGTTTGGCTACACCTTC,CASSEFRFGYTF
-,TRBV29-1,TRBJ2-1,-,TGCAGCGTTGTCAAGAGCTCCTACAATGAGCAGTTCTTC,CSVVKSSYNEQFF
-,TRBV5-4,TRBJ2-7,-,TGTGCCAGCAGACAATACGCGCAAGGGTCCGGCTACGAGCAGTACTTC,CASRQYAQGSGYEQYF
-,TRBV7-8,TRBJ2-6,-,TGTGCCAGCATGCCGCTCTCCGGGGCCAACGTCCTGACTTTC,CASMPLSGANVLTF
-,TRBV28,TRBJ1-6,-,TGTGCCAGCACCCTGAGAGGATCCTCACCCCTCCACTTT,CASTLRGSSPLHF
-,TRBV7-9,TRBJ2-5,-,TGTGCCAGCAGCCTGAGTTTCCAAGAGACCCAGTACTTC,CASSLSFQETQYF
TRBD2,TRBV5-4,TRBJ2-3,once,TGTGCCAGCAGCCCCTGGGAAGCGGGAGGGACAGATACGCAGTATTTT,CASSPWEAGGTDTQYF
TRBD2,TRBV14,TRBJ2-7,-,TGTGCCAGCAGCCAATCCGGGACTATCCACGAGCAGTACTTC,CASSQSGTIHEQYF
-,TRBV2,TRBJ1-5,-,TGTGCCAGCAGCCCCCTGGGGGTGGGAAATCAGCCCCAGCATTTT,CASSPLGVGNQPQHF
TRBD1,TRBV19,TRBJ1-1,-,TGTGCCAGTAGTAGCGGGACAGGGGTGAACACTGAAGCTTTCTTT,CASSSGTGVNTEAFF
TRBD2,TRBV4-3,TRBJ2-2,once,TGCGCCAGCAGCCAAGATGGACTAGCGGCCACCGGGGAGCTGTTTTTT,CASSQDGLAATGELFF
-,TRBV28,TRBJ1-1,-,TGTGCCAGCAGCCCGGCGTTGCGGTGGGTAGTTTCTGAAGCTTTCTTT,CASSPALRWVVSEAFF
TRBD2,TRBV10-3,TRBJ2-5,-,TGTGCCGCAACTCCGGGACTAGCGGACCAAGGGACCCAGTACTTC,CAATPGLADQGTQYF
-,TRBV6-1,TRBJ1-3,-,TGTGCCAGCAGTTACTCTGGAAACACCATATATTTT,CASSYSGNTIYF
-,TRBV25-1,TRBJ1-6,-,TGTGCCAGCAGTTCCATGGGGTTGGGTTCACCCCTCCACTTT,CASSSMGLGSPLHF
TRBD1,TRBV5-1,TRBJ1-1,once,TGCGCCAGCAGCACAGGACAGGTTGAAGCTTTCTTT,CASSTGQVEAFF
-,TRBV2,TRBJ1-1,-,TGTGCCAGCAGAGTGACAATTCCAGCTTTCTTT,CASRVTIPAFF
-,TRBV9,TRBJ2-5,-,TGTGCCAGCAGCCCTCGGCCCTCGGCGGAGACCCAGTACTTC,CASSPRPSAETQYF